This TCR beta chain was captured by sequencing in a study of spatial heterogeneity in lung cancer. This clonotype was seen only a few times. TCRdb called the 5' RACE reads again in MiXCR, with one record for every CDR3 protein. The sample has about 50,000 distinct CDR3 sequences, less than 9.5% seen once; the top ten hold 35%. The time point was: blood at routine non-recurrence follow-up after resection. Unsorted whole RNA of tumor, nontumor lung or frozen PBMC was sequenced. The receptor was derived from a female donor with early-stage non-small cell lung cancer. This material consisted of PBMCs, taken at follow-up.

The CDR3 reads CASETGQTTGELFF. In nucleotides, the CDR3 is TGCGCCAGCGAAACCGGACAGACGACCGGGGAGCTGTTTTTT. The rearrangement links TRBV5-1 to TRBJ2-2, with D perhaps TRBD1 (6 bases). The CDR3 is 14 residues long. The V end lost 7 bases, the J end lost 5 bases, and 15 bases lay between the germline ends. CDR1 is SGHRS and CDR2 is YFSETQ in the germline V gene. Combining the CDR3 with reference TRBV5-1 and TRBJ2-2 gives the whole variable domain KAGVTQTPRYLIKTRGQQVTLSCSPISGHRSVSWYQQTPGQGLQFLFEYFSETQRNKGNFPGRFSGRQFSNSRSEMNVSTLELGDSALYLCASETGQTTGELFFGEGSRLTVL.